Below are 20 T cell receptor beta chains sequenced from a single sample in a study of STAT5B mutations in CD4+ large granular lymphocyte leukemia. TCRdb's table, derived via immunoSEQ multiplex PCR, lists solely in-frame clones and lacks some. The table has about 45,000 clones, around 86% seen once. The sequenced material came from CD4+ T cells from blood buffy coats. The origin of the receptors is a human donor in good health.

Here the CDR3 reads CASSLLTGSLGETQYF. CDR3 nucleotide sequence: TGTGCCAGCAGCCTACTGACAGGGTCTCTCGGAGAGACCCAGTACTTC. The chain joins TRBV7-8 to TRBJ2-5; 7 nucleotides agree with TRBD1. V gave up 5 bases and J gave up 4 bases; unmatched junction bases: 13. Germline-derived CDR1 and CDR2 are SGHVS and FQNEAQ. The CDR3 is 16 amino acids.

J is TRBJ1-5 and V is TRBV7-8; 9 bases align to TRBD1. V gave up 5 bases and J gave up 4 bases; unmatched junction bases: 6. The germline gives CDR1 SGHVS, CDR2 FQNEAQ. CDR3 length: 15 residues. CDR3 sequence reads: CASSGKQGANQPQHF. Written as DNA, the CDR3 is TGTGCCAGCAGCGGAAAACAGGGGGCAAATCAGCCCCAGCATTTT.

This rearrangement joins TRBV2 to TRBJ1-1; 9 bases map to TRBD1. V trimming: 4 bases; J trimming: 7 bases; junction bases outside the gene matches: 7. The germline V gene encodes CDR1 SNHLY and CDR2 FYNNEI. CDR3 length: 14 residues. This CDR3 is CASSGDRGGIEAFF. The DNA of the CDR3 is TGTGCCAGCAGTGGAGACAGGGGGGGGATTGAAGCTTTCTTT.

J is TRBJ1-2 and V is TRBV29-1, with a possible D match to TRBD1 (6 bases). This CDR3 contains 14 residues. V dropped 0 bases and J dropped 4 bases, with 12 bases sitting between them. Germline CDR1 reads SQVTM; CDR2 reads ANQGSEA. The CDR3 reads CSVEDLRGFYGYTF. The CDR3 DNA reads TGCAGCGTTGAAGATCTCAGGGGATTCTATGGCTACACCTTC.

The genes are TRBV29-1 and TRBJ1-2; TRBD1 matches at 10 bases. The CDR3 covers 14 residues. Trimming at V came to 6 bases and at J to 8 bases, leaving 12 bases not matched to a gene. Germline values: CDR1 SQVTM, CDR2 ANQGSEA. DNA of the CDR3: TGCAGCGTAGCTTGGACAGGGGGTTTTGGAGGCTACACCTTC. Residues: CSVAWTGGFGGYTF.

The rearrangement joins TRBV4-1 to TRBJ1-1, with D tentatively TRBD1 (6 bases). The germline gives CDR1 MGHRA, CDR2 YSYEKL. V shed 1 base and J shed 8 bases, with 23 bases lying between them. The CDR3 runs to 17 residues. The DNA for the CDR3 is TGCGCCAGCAGCCAAGGTAGGCCAGGGGCCCGGGACGGAGAAGCTTTCTTT. Translated: CASSQGRPGARDGEAFF.

This rearrangement joins TRBV7-3 to TRBJ2-3; 10 bases match TRBD2. The V segment lost 6 bases and the J segment 3 bases; nucleotides outside the gene matches: 9. CDR1 and CDR2 from the germline V gene are SGHTA and FQGTGA. This CDR3 has 16 residues. This CDR3 reads CASSEGPAGGTDTQYF. DNA for the CDR3: TGTGCCAGCAGTGAGGGACCAGCGGGAGGGACAGATACGCAGTATTTT.

V and J are TRBV5-1 and TRBJ1-3; the match to TRBD1 covers 11 bases. The CDR3 has 18 residues. Germline CDR1 SGHRS, CDR2 YFSETQ. V lost 1 base and J lost 4; bases outside the gene matches: 10. CDR3 bases: TGCGCCAGCAGCTTGAAAAGAGGGACAGGGGGAGGAGGAAACACCATATATTTT. Its protein is CASSLKRGTGGGGNTIYF. Full variable domain (missing parts from reference TRBV5-1 and TRBJ1-3): KAGVTQTPRYLIKTRGQQVTLSCSPISGHRSVSWYQQTPGQGLQFLFEYFSETQRNKGNFPGRFSGRQFSNSRSEMNVSTLELGDSALYLCASSLKRGTGGGGNTIYFGEGSWLTVV.

This clone was observed a single time. V is TRBV11-2 and J is TRBJ2-5; 13 bases fit TRBD2. The length of the CDR3 is 16 residues. Germline loops: CDR1 SGHAT, CDR2 FQNNGV. The V gene end was trimmed by 2 bases and the J gene end by 2 bases; junction bases not matched to a gene: 2. The CDR3 nucleotides are TGTGCCAGCAGCTTATCACTAGCGGGAGGGCAAGAGACCCAGTACTTC. The encoded protein is CASSLSLAGGQETQYF.

The J gene is TRBJ2-1, the V gene TRBV11-2; 9 positions agree with TRBD2. Losses at the gene ends were 5 bases for V and 12 bases for J; bases not matched to a gene: 14. CDR3 length: 15 residues. The V gene's germline CDR1 is SGHAT and CDR2 FQNNGV. The CDR3 loop reads CASSPGGSGSSGQFF. The CDR3 DNA reads as TGTGCCAGCAGCCCTGGGGGTAGCGGGAGCTCGGGGCAGTTCTTC. Together with reference TRBV11-2 and TRBJ2-1, the CDR3 gives the full variable domain: EAGVAQSPRYKIIEKRQSVAFWCNPISGHATLYWYQQILGQGPKLLIQFQNNGVVDDSQLPKDRFSAERLKGVDSTLKIQPAKLEDSAVYLCASSPGGSGSSGQFFGPGTRLTVL.

The J gene is TRBJ2-1, the V gene TRBV6-6; 10 nucleotides match TRBD2. V shed 8 bases, J shed 4 bases, and the junction held 8 bases outside the gene matches. CDR3 length equals 15 residues. Germline values: CDR1 MNHNY, CDR2 SVGAGI (reference sequence). The CDR3 bases are TGTGCCAGCGGACGGACTAGCGGCCTATACAATGAGCAGTTCTTC. Amino acid sequence: CASGRTSGLYNEQFF.

This clone came up once. This chain joins TRBV5-6 and TRBJ1-4; D call uncertain. Germline V gives CDR1 SGHDT, CDR2 YYEEEE. V lost 6 bases to trimming and J lost 14 bases, with 20 bases between them. The CDR3 spans 13 residues. CDR3 DNA sequence: TGTGCCAGCAACACCGGGCAGACCCGTCGGCTGTTTTTT. Translated, it gives CASNTGQTRRLFF.

This chain uses TRBV14 with TRBJ2-1, with TRBD2 matching over 12 bases. The CDR3 is 14 residues long. Germline values: CDR1 SGHDN, CDR2 FVKESK. V gave up 5 bases and J gave up 9 bases; unmatched junction bases: 5. The CDR3 is CASSVLAGGAEQFF. The CDR3 nucleotides are TGTGCCAGCAGCGTTCTAGCGGGAGGGGCTGAGCAGTTCTTC.

V is TRBV7-6 and J is TRBJ2-6, with 7 bases aligning to TRBD2. Trimming removed 5 bases from V and 0 bases from J; junction bases left unmatched: 10. Germline CDR1 and CDR2: SGHVS and FNYEAQ. This CDR3 is 18 amino acids long. The CDR3 sequence is CASSPGTIIVSGANVLTF. The CDR3 nucleotides are TGTGCCAGCAGCCCAGGGACTATTATAGTCTCTGGGGCCAACGTCCTGACTTTC. Looking up the rest from reference TRBV7-6 and TRBJ2-6 gives the full variable domain: GAGVSQSPRYKVTKRGQDVALRCDPISGHVSLYWYRQALGQGPEFLTYFNYEAQQDKSGLPNDRFSAERPEGSISTLTIQRTEQRDSAMYRCASSPGTIIVSGANVLTFGAGSRLTVL.

This clone appeared a few times. An end of the junction does not agree with germline; a read error may underlie this. J is TRBJ2-7 and V is TRBV9, with D possibly being TRBD2 (6 bases). CDR1 is SGDLS and CDR2 is YYNGEE in the germline V gene. The CDR3 loop spans 15 amino acids. This CDR3 reads CASSVGRRERDPGHF. As DNA, the CDR3 is TGTGCCAGCAGCGTAGGCAGGCGGGAACGGGACCCCGGCCACTTC.

The gene calls are TRBV28 and TRBJ1-5; 9 bases match TRBD1. The junction had 9 bases not matched to a gene; V was cut back by 7 bases and J by 2 bases. The CDR3 consists of 16 residues. The germline gives CDR1 MDHEN, CDR2 SYDVKM. CDR3 DNA: TGTGCCAGCACTGACTGGGGACAGGGCGGCAATCAGCCCCAGCATTTT. Its protein product is CASTDWGQGGNQPQHF.

The rearrangement uses TRBV4-3 and TRBJ2-7, with D possibly matching TRBD2 (6 bases). CDR3 length equals 14 residues. Between the trimmed V and J ends, which lost 0 bases and 10 bases, there was a span of 16 bases. In germline, CDR1 is LGHNA, CDR2 YSLEER. The CDR3 coding sequence is TGCGCCAGCAGCCAAGATTGGGACTTCATTCGCCAGTACTTC. As protein: CASSQDWDFIRQYF.

The table lists this clone with a count of one. V is TRBV4-1 and J is TRBJ2-5; TRBD1 aligns across 9 bases. Germline lookup yields CDR1 MGHRA and CDR2 YSYEKL. With V trimmed by 4 bases and J by 0 bases, 6 bases remained unmatched. This CDR3 comprises 16 residues. The CDR3 loop reads CASSPLDRGDQETQYF. CDR3 nucleotide sequence: TGCGCCAGCAGCCCCTTGGACAGGGGAGACCAAGAGACCCAGTACTTC.

This chain links TRBV9 with TRBJ2-5; 10 bases are shared with TRBD2. The tail of the sequence fits TRBJ2-7 better, so the J call may be wrong. Germline CDR1 SGDLS, CDR2 YYNGEE. The CDR3 runs to 18 residues. CDR3 amino acids: CASSVVTGLAGVGYEQYF. The CDR3 DNA reads as TGTGCCAGCAGCGTAGTGACAGGGCTAGCGGGAGTAGGTTACGAGCAGTACTTC.

This CDR3 reads CAIRSGTSGTYEQYF. The CDR3, as DNA: TGTGCCATCAGGTCCGGGACTAGCGGAACCTACGAGCAGTACTTC. J is TRBJ2-7 and V is TRBV10-3; 11 bases agree with TRBD2. This CDR3 contains 15 residues. Trimming took 6 bases from V and 2 from J; bases not matched to a gene: 6. Germline lookup yields CDR1 ENHRY and CDR2 SYGVKD.